The 22 T cell receptor beta chains in this list originate from one sample, sequenced in a study of CD8 T cells in ankylosing spondylitis. TCRdb reprocessed the 5' RACE reads via MiXCR and lists one record per CDR3 protein. The data contain 300,000 to 400,000 distinct CDR3 sequences, 20% of them singletons. Material for sequencing was blood, either unsorted or a sorted T cell fraction (not recorded which). The source of these receptors is a male donor with ankylosing spondylitis or in good health (not recorded which).

This clonotype was detected only a few times. The genes are TRBV7-9 and TRBJ2-1; the D gene could be TRBD1 or TRBD2 (5 bases each). Trimming took off 7 bases at V and 2 bases at J, with 15 bases between the two ends. Germline CDR1 and CDR2: SEHNR and FQNEAQ (reference sequence). The CDR3 is 15 amino acids. The CDR3 is CASIPDRDPYNEQFF. DNA of the CDR3: TGTGCCAGCATCCCAGACCGGGACCCCTACAATGAGCAGTTCTTC.

The rearrangement links TRBV29-1 to TRBJ2-2; D is unclear. The CDR3 consists of 13 residues. The V end was cut by 4 bases, the J end by 1 base, with 7 bases between. Germline-derived CDR1 and CDR2 are SQVTM and ANQGSEA. CDR3: CSVVPGNTGELFF. The DNA of the CDR3 is TGCAGCGTTGTACCCGGGAACACCGGGGAGCTGTTTTTT.

The gene calls are TRBV10-3 and TRBJ2-1; D may correspond to TRBD1 or TRBD2 (5 bases each). Germline-derived CDR1 and CDR2 are ENHRY and SYGVKD. The ends were cut back, 1 base at V and 8 bases at J, with 18 bases in the middle. The CDR3 covers 16 residues. The CDR3 nucleotides read TGTGCCATCAGTGAGTTGGGACCACCCGATGGCGATGAGCAGTTCTTC. This codes for CAISELGPPDGDEQFF.

This clonotype has a handful of counts. V and J are TRBV9 and TRBJ2-1; 7 nucleotides line up with TRBD2. Germline lookup yields CDR1 SGDLS and CDR2 YYNGEE. This CDR3 comprises 16 residues. The V and J ends lost 2 bases and 8 bases, in that order; junction bases with no gene match: 13. The DNA for the CDR3 is TGTGCCAGCAGCGTCCATAGCGGGTCCCACGCCTATGAGCAGTTCTTC. This gives the protein CASSVHSGSHAYEQFF.

There are many counts of this clonotype. V and J are TRBV7-8 and TRBJ2-7, with 8 bases aligning to TRBD1. The V gene's germline CDR1 is SGHVS and CDR2 FQNEAQ. This CDR3 is built from 14 residues. V lost 5 bases and J lost 6; bases outside the gene matches: 9. The CDR3 DNA reads TGTGCCAGCAGCATAATAGACAGGGGAGGCGAGCAGTACTTC. It is translated as CASSIIDRGGEQYF.

The gene calls are TRBV3-1 and TRBJ1-5, with TRBD1 as a possible D gene (6 bases). CDR3 length: 16 residues. In germline, CDR1 is LGHDT, CDR2 YNNKEL (reference sequence). With 4 bases removed from V and 0 bases from J, the gap between germline ends came to 13 bases. DNA of the CDR3: TGTGCCAGCAGCCCGCGAGGGACATCTAGCAATCAGCCCCAGCATTTT. This sequence encodes CASSPRGTSSNQPQHF. Combining the CDR3 with reference TRBV3-1 and TRBJ1-5 gives the whole variable domain DTAVSQTPKYLVTQMGNDKSIKCEQNLGHDTMYWYKQDSKKFLKIMFSYNNKELIINETVPNRFSPKSPDKAHLNLHINSLELGDSAVYFCASSPRGTSSNQPQHFGDGTRLSIL.

This clonotype was picked up a small number of times. This chain joins TRBV12-3 or TRBV12-4 and TRBJ2-7, with unresolved D. V was shortened by 8 bases and J by 0 bases, with 17 bases between the two germline ends. The CDR3 covers 15 residues. For the CDR3, the DNA is TGTGCCAGCGCCCGTGGGGTCTCGAGCTCCTACGAGCAGTACTTC. This sequence encodes CASARGVSSSYEQYF.

The chain joins TRBV24-1 to TRBJ2-3; weak D call: TRBD1 (6 bases). V lost 3 bases and J lost 10, with 13 bases in between. CDR3 length equals 13 residues. Germline lookup yields CDR1 KGHDR and CDR2 SFDVKD. The CDR3 DNA follows: TGTGCCACCAGTGATCATAACAGGGATCCGCAGTATTTT. Amino acid sequence: CATSDHNRDPQYF.

The chain employs TRBV6-5 and TRBJ2-7; 8 bases agree with TRBD1. The J segment lost 5 bases and the V segment lost 0 bases, leaving 12 bases of the junction unmatched. This CDR3 spans 17 amino acids. Germline CDR1 is MNHEY and CDR2 is SVGAGI. The CDR3 loop reads CASSYSYDRGSPDEQYF. The CDR3 nucleotides are TGTGCCAGCAGTTACTCTTACGACAGGGGCTCTCCCGACGAGCAGTACTTC.

This rearrangement joins TRBV6-2 or TRBV6-3 to TRBJ2-7; D may be TRBD1 (6 bases). CDR3 length: 13 amino acids. Germline-derived CDR1 and CDR2 are MNHEY and SVGEGT. V shed 7 bases and J shed 4 bases, with 14 bases lying between them. This CDR3 reads CASIPGVPYEQYF. CDR3 nucleotide sequence: TGTGCCAGCATCCCAGGGGTTCCATACGAGCAGTACTTC.

The chain joins TRBV2 to TRBJ2-7; perhaps D is TRBD1 or TRBD2 (5 bases each). Germline V gene sequence: CDR1 SNHLY, CDR2 FYNNEI. The CDR3 loop spans 15 amino acids. With 1 base removed from V and 3 bases from J, the gap between germline ends came to 13 bases. CDR3 nucleotide sequence: TGTGCCAGCAGTGAAGGGGGACCGCCCAGCTACGAGCAGTACTTC. Its translation is CASSEGGPPSYEQYF.

A few counts support this clonotype. This chain uses TRBV7-2 with TRBJ1-6, with a weak D call TRBD1 (6 bases). The CDR3 length is 13 residues. Germline values: CDR1 SGHTA, CDR2 FQGNSA. Trimming took off 5 bases at V and 10 bases at J, with 12 bases between the two ends. Here the CDR3 DNA reads TGTGCCAGCAGCCCCCCAGGGGCCTCACCCCTCCACTTT. It is translated as CASSPPGASPLHF.

The rearrangement links TRBV19 to TRBJ2-7; perhaps TRBD2 as D (5 bases). V lost 6 bases to trimming and J lost 5 bases, with 11 bases between them. Germline-derived CDR1 and CDR2 are LNHDA and SQIVND (reference sequence). The CDR3 is made up of 12 amino acids. The CDR3 nucleotides read TGTGCCAGTAGCACGGGGTCCAACGAGCAGTACTTC. Amino acids: CASSTGSNEQYF.

The chain couples TRBV7-9 to TRBJ2-3; 9 bases line up with TRBD2. CDR1 is SEHNR, CDR2 FQNEAQ, per germline (reference sequence). This CDR3 contains 15 residues. The V gene end was trimmed by 6 bases and the J gene end by 1 base; junction bases not matched to a gene: 5. The chain's CDR3 is CASREGLAGTDTQYF. Here the CDR3 DNA reads TGTGCCAGCAGGGAGGGACTAGCAGGCACAGATACGCAGTATTTT.

In its sample, this clonotype was seen a few times. This rearrangement joins TRBV9 to TRBJ2-3, with 9 bases matching TRBD2. Germline V CDR1 and CDR2: SGDLS, YYNGEE. The CDR3 loop spans 14 amino acids. Trimming removed 2 bases from V and 6 bases from J; junction bases left unmatched: 4. In DNA, the CDR3 is TGTGCCAGCAGCGTTGCAGCGGGGGGTGATACGCAGTATTTT. This codes for CASSVAAGGDTQYF.

The rearrangement uses TRBV28 and TRBJ2-1; 8 nucleotides line up with TRBD2. The CDR3 covers 16 residues. Germline loops: CDR1 MDHEN, CDR2 SYDVKM. J was trimmed by 5 bases and V by 3 bases; bases with no gene match: 9. The CDR3 protein is CASSFLGSGDDNEQFF. The CDR3, as DNA: TGTGCCAGCAGTTTCTTGGGTAGCGGGGACGACAATGAGCAGTTCTTC.

V is TRBV28 and J is TRBJ2-2; D might be TRBD1 or TRBD2, each matching 6 bases. Trimming left V 8 bases short and J 2 bases short, with 15 bases between. Germline V gene data show CDR1 as MDHEN and CDR2 as SYDVKM. The CDR3 is made up of 15 amino acids. CDR3 loop: CASRNVGGNTGELFF. CDR3 bases: TGTGCCAGCCGTAACGTGGGGGGCAACACCGGGGAGCTGTTTTTT.

V gene TRBV11-2 combines with J gene TRBJ2-7, with TRBD1 matching 10 bases. V shed 3 bases, J shed 5 bases, and the junction held 4 bases outside the gene matches. Germline loops: CDR1 SGHAT, CDR2 FQNNGV. There are 14 residues in the CDR3. CDR3 sequence: CASSFGTGAHEQYF. Written as DNA, the CDR3 is TGTGCCAGCAGCTTTGGGACAGGGGCCCACGAGCAGTACTTC.

The genes are TRBV20-1 and TRBJ2-3; 9 bases fit TRBD2. Germline CDR1 is DFQATT and CDR2 is SNEGSKA (reference sequence). V shed 1 base, J shed 1 base, and the junction held 6 bases outside the gene matches. This CDR3 is built from 16 residues. The CDR3 is CSARGGGGRGTDTQYF. The CDR3 DNA reads as TGCAGTGCTAGAGGCGGGGGGGGCCGGGGCACAGATACGCAGTATTTT.

This clonotype was seen many times. This chain uses TRBV12-3 or TRBV12-4 with TRBJ2-3, with D possibly TRBD2 on 5 matching bases. Trimming shortened V by 3 bases and J by 6 bases, and 13 bases separated the two germline ends. The CDR3 has 14 amino acids. The CDR3 is CASSLGQSGDTQYF. The CDR3 DNA reads TGTGCCAGCAGTTTGGGTCAGTCGGGGGATACGCAGTATTTT.

In its sample, this clonotype was seen a few times. The chain recombines TRBV20-1 with TRBJ2-3; 8 positions match TRBD2. V shed 0 bases and J 6 bases; nucleotides not matched to a gene: 11. The CDR3 runs 16 residues. Germline CDR1 reads DFQATT; CDR2 reads SNEGSKA (reference sequence). The CDR3 is CSARDGFGGGLDTQYF. In nucleotides, the CDR3 is TGCAGTGCTAGAGATGGTTTCGGGGGGGGCCTGGATACGCAGTATTTT.

The chain recombines TRBV27 with TRBJ2-5; TRBD2 matches 7 bases. Germline values: CDR1 MNHEY, CDR2 SMNVEV (reference sequence). V gave up 5 bases and J gave up 7 bases; unmatched junction bases: 10. CDR3 length: 14 residues. The CDR3 protein is CASSMGLPNWTQYF. The CDR3 nucleotides are TGTGCCAGCAGTATGGGACTACCAAATTGGACCCAGTACTTC.